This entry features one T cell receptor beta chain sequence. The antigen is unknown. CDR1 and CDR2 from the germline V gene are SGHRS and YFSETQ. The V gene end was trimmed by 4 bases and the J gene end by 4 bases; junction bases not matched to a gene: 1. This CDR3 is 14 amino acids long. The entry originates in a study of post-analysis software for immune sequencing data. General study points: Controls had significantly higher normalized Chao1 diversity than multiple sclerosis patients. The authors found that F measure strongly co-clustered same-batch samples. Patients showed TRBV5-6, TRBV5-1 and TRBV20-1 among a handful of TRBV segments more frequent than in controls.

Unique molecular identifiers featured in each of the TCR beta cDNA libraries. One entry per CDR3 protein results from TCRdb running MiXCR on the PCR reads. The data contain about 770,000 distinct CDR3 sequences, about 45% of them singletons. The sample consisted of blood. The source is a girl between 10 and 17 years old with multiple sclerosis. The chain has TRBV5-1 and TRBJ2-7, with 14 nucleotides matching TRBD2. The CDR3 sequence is CASSGTSGGYEQYF. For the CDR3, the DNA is TGCGCCAGCAGCGGGACTAGCGGGGGTTACGAGCAGTACTTC.